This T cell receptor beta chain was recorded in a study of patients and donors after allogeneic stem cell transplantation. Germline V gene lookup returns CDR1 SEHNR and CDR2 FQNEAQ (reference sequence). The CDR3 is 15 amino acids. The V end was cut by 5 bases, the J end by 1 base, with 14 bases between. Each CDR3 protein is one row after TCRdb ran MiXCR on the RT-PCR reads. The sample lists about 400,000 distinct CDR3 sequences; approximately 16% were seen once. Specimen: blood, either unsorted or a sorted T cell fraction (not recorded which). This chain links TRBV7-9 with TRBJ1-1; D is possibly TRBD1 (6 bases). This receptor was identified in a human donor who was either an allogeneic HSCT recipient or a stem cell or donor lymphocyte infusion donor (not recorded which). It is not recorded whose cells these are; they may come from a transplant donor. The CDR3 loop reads CASSPDRQANTEAFF. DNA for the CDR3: TGTGCCAGCAGCCCCGACCGACAGGCGAACACTGAAGCTTTCTTT.